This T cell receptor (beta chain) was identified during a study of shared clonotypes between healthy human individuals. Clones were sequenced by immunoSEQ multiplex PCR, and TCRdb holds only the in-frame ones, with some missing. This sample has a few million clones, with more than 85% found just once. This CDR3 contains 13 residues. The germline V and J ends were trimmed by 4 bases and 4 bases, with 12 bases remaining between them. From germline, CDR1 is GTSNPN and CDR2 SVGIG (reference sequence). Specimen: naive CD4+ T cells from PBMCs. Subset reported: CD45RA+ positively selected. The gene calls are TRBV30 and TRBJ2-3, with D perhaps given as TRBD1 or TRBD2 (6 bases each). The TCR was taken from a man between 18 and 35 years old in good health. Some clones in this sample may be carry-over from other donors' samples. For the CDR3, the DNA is TGTGCCTGGACCACGAGGGGGGCAGATACGCAGTATTTT. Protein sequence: CAWTTRGADTQYF. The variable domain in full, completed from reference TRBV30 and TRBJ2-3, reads SQTIHQWPATLVQPVGSPLSLECTVEGTSNPNLYWYRQAAGRGLQLLFYSVGIGQISSEVPQNLSASRPQDRQFILSSKKLLLSDSGFYLCAWTTRGADTQYFGPGTRLTVL.